Listed here is a single T cell receptor beta chain. The antigen this receptor binds is unknown. No base qualities exist here, and no much larger clone lies one base off it. The junction carries 9 bases between V and J, which are trimmed by 1 base and 0 bases respectively. The germline V gene (reference sequence) supplies CDR1 LNHDA and CDR2 SQIVND. The CDR3 goes from the cysteine to the phenylalanine over 15 residues. Left in the record is the CDR3 DNA by itself, 45 bases read in frame from the first base. This sample was taken from a study of blood T cell repertoires in COVID-19 (TCRdb year 2020). About the full investigation: The collaborator samples originated in the United States, Italy and Spain and spanned the acute and convalescent phases of COVID-19. Nearly every sample came with metadata listing a de-identified subject ID, COVID-19 status, age in years and sex. Subjects who had been exposed to COVID-19, were actively infected with it, or had recovered from it provided the deeply sampled blood TCRbeta repertoires that made up the dataset. A freely available public database, intended as a resource for researchers studying the immune response to SARS-CoV-2, is where the repertoires were released. The material from the prospective study consisted of cDNA or gDNA derived from T cells, B-cell-depleted T cells, or PBMCs. The samples were drawn from the first 160 participants of the ongoing ImmuneRACE study and from 950 to 1,500 subjects provided by 6 global collaborators. Where HLA class I and class II types were available, the types were taken from metadata supplied by the sample provider, not from assay-based typing.

On the study overall, not on this receptor specifically: The amount of clinical and demographic metadata varied by source and participant and was provided uncurated.

Enrolling through a virtual design, the prospective study's participants ranged in age from roughly 18 to 95 years and lived across some 23 United States geographic areas. In the prospective study, participants were assigned to cohorts based on the clinical history participants reported in a screening survey and a study questionnaire. Recovered participants in ImmuneRACE Cohort 3 were defined by two consecutive negative NP/OP PCR tests, clearance by a healthcare professional, or resolution of symptoms. Each participant in the prospective study had whole blood, serum and a nasopharyngeal or oropharyngeal swab collected by mobile phlebotomists. Additional blood draws and questionnaires over an approximately two-month period could optionally be provided by prospective study participants. Blood samples from the prospective study were shipped frozen or at room temperature prior to DNA extraction. TCRbeta CDR3 regions were amplified from genomic DNA using the immunoSEQ Assay, a bias-controlled multiplex PCR. Per the original workflow: Within the assay, amplification of reference gene primers was used to estimate how many nucleated cells each sample contained. Sequence reads were collapsed and filtered to measure the absolute abundance of every unique TCRbeta CDR3 rearrangement. For each sample, productive Simpson clonality was calculated as the square root of Simpson's diversity index over productive rearrangements. TCRdb mirrors the immuneACCESS table, restricted to in-frame sequences. Some clones are absent from its copies; in checked studies, under half trace to an unresolved V gene, and the reason for the others is unknown. That table furnishes V, J and clone size, whereas the DNA furnished D and trimming. Recorded for this sample are 310,000 or so clones; just over 85% of them occurred a single time. The top ten constitute under 11% of the sample.

The V and J genes are TRBV19 and TRBJ1-1, and perhaps TRBD1 as D gene, on 6 matching bases. The sequence was collected from a woman aged 18 to 35 who had recovered from COVID-19. Sequencing input: PBMCs or T cells enriched from blood (not recorded which). The CDR3 region reads CASSIVGTLNTEAFF. The nucleotide sequence reads as follows: TGTGCCAGTAGTATAGTAGGGACATTGAACACTGAAGCTTTCTTT.